Each of the 19 T cell receptor beta chains below was sequenced from the same sample in a study of T cell responses to AZD1222 COVID-19 vaccine. Sequenced by immunoSEQ multiplex PCR; TCRdb stores in-frame clones only, minus some. The sample has 200,000 or so clones, approximately 91% seen once. This material consisted of peripheral blood, taken on day 0 of AZD1222 vaccination. All receptors come from an adult in good health.

The chain has TRBV19 and TRBJ1-1, with 7 bases lining up with TRBD1. This CDR3 contains 15 residues. The germline gives CDR1 LNHDA, CDR2 SQIVND (reference sequence). The V gene end was trimmed by 3 bases and the J gene end by 0 bases; junction bases not matched to a gene: 4. CDR3 DNA: TGTGCCAGTAGTATCCAGGGGGTGGTGAACACTGAAGCTTTCTTT. Protein sequence: CASSIQGVVNTEAFF.

This chain links TRBV19 with TRBJ1-4, with D possibly being TRBD1 (5 bases). Germline V gene lookup returns CDR1 LNHDA and CDR2 SQIVND (reference sequence). Trimming took 0 bases from V and 8 from J, leaving 10 bases between them. The CDR3 is 14 amino acids. Written as DNA, the CDR3 is TGTGCCAGTAGTATAGATCCAGGGACGGAAAAACTGTTTTTT. Its translation is CASSIDPGTEKLFF.

J is TRBJ1-1 and V is TRBV7-8, with D uncertain. The V gene lost 3 bases and the J gene lost 2 bases, with 16 bases spanning the gap. Germline lookup yields CDR1 SGHVS and CDR2 FQNEAQ. This CDR3 region has 16 residues. The CDR3 coding sequence is TGTGCCAGCAGCTTTTGGGCCCAGGCAGTCAACACTGAAGCTTTCTTT. It translates to CASSFWAQAVNTEAFF.

The chain has TRBV18 and TRBJ1-4; no clear D. This CDR3 region has 12 residues. V was shortened by 2 bases and J by 8 bases, with 6 bases between the two germline ends. The germline CDR1 and CDR2 sequences are KGHSH and LQKENI. The CDR3 is CASSPRREKLFF. The CDR3 DNA sequence: TGTGCCAGCTCACCAAGACGGGAAAAACTGTTTTTT.

This clone was counted a few times. The V and J genes are TRBV9 and TRBJ1-1; D uncertain. The length of the CDR3 is 15 residues. Trimming left V 0 bases short and J 0 bases short, with 9 bases between. Germline V CDR1 and CDR2: SGDLS, YYNGEE. The CDR3 DNA is TGTGCCAGCAGCGTAGTCGAAGATATGAACACTGAAGCTTTCTTT. Its protein product is CASSVVEDMNTEAFF. The full variable domain, completed using reference TRBV9 and TRBJ1-1, is DSGVTQTPKHLITATGQRVTLRCSPRSGDLSVYWYQQSLDQGLQFLIQYYNGEERAKGNILERFSAQQFPDLHSELNLSSLELGDSALYFCASSVVEDMNTEAFFGQGTRLTVV.

This sequence joins TRBV7-2 and TRBJ2-1, with 9 positions matching TRBD2. CDR3 length equals 16 residues. Germline lookup yields CDR1 SGHTA and CDR2 FQGNSA. V shed 1 base and J 6 bases; nucleotides not matched to a gene: 7. This chain's CDR3 is CASSLGVSGSLNEQFF. CDR3 coding DNA: TGTGCCAGCAGCTTAGGGGTTAGCGGGAGTCTCAATGAGCAGTTCTTC.

The chain carries TRBV5-6 and TRBJ2-5; 9 bases map to TRBD1. Germline V gives CDR1 SGHDT, CDR2 YYEEEE. CDR3 length equals 15 residues. The junction had 4 bases not matched to a gene; V was cut back by 2 bases and J by 2 bases. The CDR3 protein is CASSFGGQGQETQYF. The CDR3 DNA follows: TGTGCCAGCAGCTTTGGTGGACAGGGGCAAGAGACCCAGTACTTC. The variable domain in full, with the rest retrieved from reference TRBV5-6 and TRBJ2-5, is DAGVTQSPTHLIKTRGQQVTLRCSPKSGHDTVSWYQQALGQGPQFIFQYYEEEERQRGNFPDRFSGHQFPNYSSELNVNALLLGDSALYLCASSFGGQGQETQYFGPGTRLLVL.

V usage is TRBV2 and J usage is TRBJ1-1; the D is unclear. CDR3 length equals 12 residues. Germline V gene lookup returns CDR1 SNHLY and CDR2 FYNNEI. The V end lost 8 bases, the J end lost 0 bases, and 7 bases lay between the germline ends. This chain's CDR3 is CASGAMNTEAFF. The CDR3 DNA follows: TGTGCCAGCGGCGCTATGAACACTGAAGCTTTCTTT.

The chain employs TRBV28 and TRBJ2-7; D ambiguous. The germline V gene encodes CDR1 MDHEN and CDR2 SYDVKM. The CDR3 has 13 residues. V dropped 3 bases and J dropped 6 bases, with 12 bases sitting between them. The DNA for the CDR3 is TGTGCCAGCAGTTTCGTCTTGCAGCCCGAGCAGTACTTC. The encoded protein is CASSFVLQPEQYF.

Here the CDR3 DNA reads TGTGCCAGTAGTAACCGGACAGGGATGGGCTACGAGCAGTACTTC. Protein sequence: CASSNRTGMGYEQYF. The V gene is TRBV19, the J gene TRBJ2-7; the match to TRBD1 covers 8 bases. J gave up 3 bases and V 4 bases, and 8 bases lay outside the gene matches. The CDR3 extends over 15 amino acids. Germline V gives CDR1 LNHDA, CDR2 SQIVND (reference sequence).

The CDR3 protein is CASSYNREGAFF. CDR3 nucleotides: TGTGCCAGCAGTTACAACCGGGAAGGAGCTTTCTTT. The V call is TRBV6-2 or TRBV6-3, the J call TRBJ1-1; D is ambiguous. The CDR3 length is 12 residues. Germline CDR1 MNHEY, CDR2 SVGEGT. Trimming took 2 bases from V and 10 from J, leaving 11 bases between them.

This clone occurred a few times. The rearrangement uses TRBV29-1 and TRBJ1-2; D perhaps matches TRBD1 (5 bases). In germline, CDR1 is SQVTM, CDR2 ANQGSEA. CDR3 length: 18 residues. With 5 bases removed from V and 1 base from J, the gap between germline ends came to 26 bases. The CDR3 region is CSVPSPVQTAFYNYGYTF. CDR3 nucleotides: TGCAGCGTTCCGAGTCCAGTACAGACAGCCTTTTATAACTATGGCTACACCTTC.

Details on this clone: Other DNA sequences in the same sample also yield this CDR3. The rearrangement uses TRBV6-2 or TRBV6-3 and TRBJ1-5; D is uncertain. Germline-derived CDR1 and CDR2 are MNHEY and SVGEGT. The CDR3 loop spans 14 amino acids. Trimming stripped 0 bases from V and 3 bases from J, with 6 bases between. CDR3: CASSYSRSNQPQHF. The CDR3, as DNA: TGTGCCAGCAGTTACTCCAGGTCCAATCAGCCCCAGCATTTT.

CDR3 sequence reads: CASSLPGAGGTDTQYF. CDR3 DNA: TGTGCCAGCAGCTTACCTGGAGCGGGGGGGACAGATACGCAGTATTTT. This chain connects TRBV7-9 to TRBJ2-3; TRBD2 matches at 10 bases. The V and J ends lost 2 bases and 3 bases, in that order; junction bases with no gene match: 5. The CDR3 covers 16 residues. Germline CDR1 is SEHNR and CDR2 is FQNEAQ (reference sequence). The complete variable domain, with remaining parts taken from reference TRBV7-9 and TRBJ2-3, reads DTGVSQNPRHKITKRGQNVTFRCDPISEHNRLYWYRQTLGQGPEFLTYFQNEAQLEKSRLLSDRFSAERPKGSFSTLEIQRTEQGDSAMYLCASSLPGAGGTDTQYFGPGTRLTVL.

The V and J genes are TRBV2 and TRBJ1-5, with 8 bases fitting TRBD1. Trimming at V came to 9 bases and at J to 5 bases, leaving 9 bases not matched to a gene. Germline values: CDR1 SNHLY, CDR2 FYNNEI. There are 14 residues in the CDR3. The CDR3, as DNA: TGTGCCAGTGTAGAGCAGGGGGCCGATCAGCCCCAGCATTTT. Residues: CASVEQGADQPQHF.

The chain is built from TRBV6-2 or TRBV6-3 and TRBJ1-4; maybe TRBD1 (6 bases). Trimming removed 5 bases at V and 0 bases at J, with 10 bases between. Germline loops: CDR1 MNHEY, CDR2 SVGEGT. The CDR3 sequence is 15 residues long. The DNA of the CDR3 is TGTGCCAGCAGTGCCGAGGGGGCAACTAATGAAAAACTGTTTTTT. It yields the protein CASSAEGATNEKLFF.

The genes are TRBV18 and TRBJ1-2; no definite D call. Germline CDR1 KGHSH, CDR2 LQKENI. Trimming shortened V by 5 bases and J by 4 bases, and 14 bases separated the two germline ends. This CDR3 region has 14 residues. CDR3 region: CASSTRGETYGYTF. The CDR3 nucleotides read TGTGCCAGCTCAACTCGCGGGGAGACCTATGGCTACACCTTC.

CDR3 bases: TGTGCCAGCAGTTTCGTCTATGGCTACACCTTC. Translation gives CASSFVYGYTF. This rearrangement joins TRBV12-3 or TRBV12-4 to TRBJ1-2; no clear D. Trimming took 3 bases from V and 4 from J, leaving 3 bases between them. This CDR3 has 11 amino acids.

This chain connects TRBV20-1 to TRBJ2-7; weak D call: TRBD1 (7 bases). The CDR3 has 14 residues. From germline, CDR1 is DFQATT and CDR2 SNEGSKA (reference sequence). The germline V and J ends were trimmed by 3 bases and 2 bases, with 14 bases remaining between them. The CDR3 here is CSASSRGETYEQYF. The CDR3 nucleotides read TGCAGTGCTAGTTCCAGGGGGGAGACCTACGAGCAGTACTTC.